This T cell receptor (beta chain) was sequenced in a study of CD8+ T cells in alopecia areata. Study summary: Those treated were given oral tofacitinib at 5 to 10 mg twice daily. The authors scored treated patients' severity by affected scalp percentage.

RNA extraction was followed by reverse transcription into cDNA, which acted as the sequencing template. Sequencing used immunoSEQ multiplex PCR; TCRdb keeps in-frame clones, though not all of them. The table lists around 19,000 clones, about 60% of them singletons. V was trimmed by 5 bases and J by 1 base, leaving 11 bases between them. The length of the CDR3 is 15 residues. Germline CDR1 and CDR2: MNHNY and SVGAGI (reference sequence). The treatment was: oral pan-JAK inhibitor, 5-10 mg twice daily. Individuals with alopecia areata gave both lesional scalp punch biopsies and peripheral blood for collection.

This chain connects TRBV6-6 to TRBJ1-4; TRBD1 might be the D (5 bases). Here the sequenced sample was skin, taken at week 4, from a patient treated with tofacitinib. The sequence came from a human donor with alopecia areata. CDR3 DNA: TGTGCCAGCAGTCGGACAAGGGGAACTAATGAAAAACTGTTTTTT. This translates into CASSRTRGTNEKLFF.